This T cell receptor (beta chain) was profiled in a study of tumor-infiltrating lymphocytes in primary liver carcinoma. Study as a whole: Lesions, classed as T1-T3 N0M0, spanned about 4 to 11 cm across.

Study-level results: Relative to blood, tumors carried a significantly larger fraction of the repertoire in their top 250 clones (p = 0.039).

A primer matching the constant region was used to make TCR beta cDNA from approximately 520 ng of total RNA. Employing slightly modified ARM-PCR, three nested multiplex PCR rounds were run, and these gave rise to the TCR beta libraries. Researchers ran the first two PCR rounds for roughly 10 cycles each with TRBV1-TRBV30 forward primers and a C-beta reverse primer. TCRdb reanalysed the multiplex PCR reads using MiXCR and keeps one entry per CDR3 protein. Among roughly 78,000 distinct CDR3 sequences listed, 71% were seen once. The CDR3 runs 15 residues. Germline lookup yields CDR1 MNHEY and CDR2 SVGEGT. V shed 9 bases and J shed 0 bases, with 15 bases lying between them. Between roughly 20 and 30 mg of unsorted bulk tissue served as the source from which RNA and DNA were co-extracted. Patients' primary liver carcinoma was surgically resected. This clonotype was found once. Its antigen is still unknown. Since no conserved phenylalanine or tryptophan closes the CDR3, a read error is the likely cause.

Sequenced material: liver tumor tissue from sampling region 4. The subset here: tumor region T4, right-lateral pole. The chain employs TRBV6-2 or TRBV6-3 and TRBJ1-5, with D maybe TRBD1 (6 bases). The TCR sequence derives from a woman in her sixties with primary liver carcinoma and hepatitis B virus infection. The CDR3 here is CASRGGPNSNQPQHS. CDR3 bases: TGTGCCAGTAGGGGGGGACCCAATAGCAATCAGCCCCAGCATTCC.